This T cell receptor beta chain derives from a study of CD4 T cells in relation to SARS-CoV-2 and coronaviruses. Profiling relied on immunoSEQ multiplex PCR, and the TCRdb table lists in-frame clones only, not all of them. This sample carries around 28,000 clones, about 80% of them seen once, and the ten largest clones take under 30%. CD4+ T cells from unexposed donors were obtained before the COVID-19 pandemic (2011-2018). After less than 11 days of culture, CD4+ T cells were isolated. A note on this clone: What it binds is not known.

Sequencing was carried out using CD4+ T cells from PBMCs, cultured in vitro. The receptor was isolated from a human donor in good health.

This chain's CDR3 is CASSLGGGNSYEQFF. CDR3 nucleotide sequence: TGTGCCAGCAGCTTAGGGGGCGGCAACTCGTATGAGCAGTTCTTC. The chain recombines TRBV7-6 with TRBJ2-1; maybe TRBD1 (5 bases). V lost 1 base to trimming and J lost 8 bases, with 15 bases between them. The CDR3 covers 15 residues. Germline V gene data show CDR1 as SGHVS and CDR2 as FNYEAQ.